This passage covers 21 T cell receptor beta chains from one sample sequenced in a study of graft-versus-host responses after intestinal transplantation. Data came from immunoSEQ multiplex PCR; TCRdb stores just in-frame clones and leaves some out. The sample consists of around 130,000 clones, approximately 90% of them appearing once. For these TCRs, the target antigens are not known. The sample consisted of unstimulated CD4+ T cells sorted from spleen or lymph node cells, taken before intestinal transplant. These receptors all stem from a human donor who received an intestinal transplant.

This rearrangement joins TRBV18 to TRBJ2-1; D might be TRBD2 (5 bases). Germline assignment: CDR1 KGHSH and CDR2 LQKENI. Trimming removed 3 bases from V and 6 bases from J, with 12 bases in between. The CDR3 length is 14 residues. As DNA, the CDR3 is TGTGCCAGCTCACCGAACCGGGAATTCAATGAGCAGTTCTTC. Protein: CASSPNREFNEQFF. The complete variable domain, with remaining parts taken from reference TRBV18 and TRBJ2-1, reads NAGVMQNPRHLVRRRGQEARLRCSPMKGHSHVYWYRQLPEEGLKFMVYLQKENIIDESGMPKERFSAEFPKEGPSILRIQQVVRGDSAAYFCASSPNREFNEQFFGPGTRLTVL.

This CDR3 is CASSLARDRGTYEQYF. CDR3 nucleotide sequence: TGCGCCAGCAGCTTGGCGAGGGACAGGGGTACCTACGAGCAGTACTTC. The chain is built from TRBV5-1 and TRBJ2-7, with TRBD1 matching over 10 bases. Trimming cost V 0 bases and J 2 bases; bases outside gene matches: 5. Germline CDR1 is SGHRS and CDR2 is YFSETQ. This CDR3 is built from 16 residues.

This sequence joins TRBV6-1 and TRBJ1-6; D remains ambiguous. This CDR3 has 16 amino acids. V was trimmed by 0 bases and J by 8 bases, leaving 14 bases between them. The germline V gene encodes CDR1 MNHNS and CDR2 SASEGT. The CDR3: CASSEAQTRRYSPLHF. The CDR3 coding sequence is TGTGCCAGCAGTGAAGCCCAAACAAGGAGGTATTCACCCCTCCACTTT.

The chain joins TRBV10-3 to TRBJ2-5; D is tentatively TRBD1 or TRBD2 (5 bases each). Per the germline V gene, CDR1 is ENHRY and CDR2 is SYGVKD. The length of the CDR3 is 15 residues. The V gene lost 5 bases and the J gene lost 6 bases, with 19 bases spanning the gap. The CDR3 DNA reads TGTGCCATCAGTTGGGACGACGGGTCAGGAAAGACCCAGTACTTC. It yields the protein CAISWDDGSGKTQYF.

CDR3 sequence (DNA): TGTGCCAGCAGTTACCGGGACAGGGGTGATTCCGGAAACACCATATATTTT. As protein: CASSYRDRGDSGNTIYF. V and J are TRBV25-1 and TRBJ1-3, with 10 bases that match TRBD1. This CDR3 is 17 amino acids long. V trimming: 5 bases; J trimming: 4 bases; junction bases outside the gene matches: 11. Germline V gene data show CDR1 as MGHDK and CDR2 as SYGVNS.

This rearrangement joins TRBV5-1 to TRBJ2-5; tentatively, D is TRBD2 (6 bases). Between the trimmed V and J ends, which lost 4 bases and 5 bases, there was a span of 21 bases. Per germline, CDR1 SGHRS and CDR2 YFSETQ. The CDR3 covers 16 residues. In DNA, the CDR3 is TGCGCCAGCAGCCGGGACGCCGTTGGGGCGGGGGAGACCCAGTACTTC. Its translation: CASSRDAVGAGETQYF.

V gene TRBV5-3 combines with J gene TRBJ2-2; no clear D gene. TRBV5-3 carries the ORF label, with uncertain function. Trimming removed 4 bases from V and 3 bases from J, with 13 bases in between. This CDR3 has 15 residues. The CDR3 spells CARSEKLSDTGELFF. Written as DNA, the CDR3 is TGTGCCAGAAGCGAAAAGCTCTCTGACACCGGGGAGCTGTTTTTT.

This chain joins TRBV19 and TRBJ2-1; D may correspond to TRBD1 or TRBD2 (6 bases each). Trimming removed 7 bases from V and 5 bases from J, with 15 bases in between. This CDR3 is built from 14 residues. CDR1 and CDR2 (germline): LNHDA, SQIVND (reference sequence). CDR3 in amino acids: CASKVGGQNNEQFF. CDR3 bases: TGTGCCAGTAAAGTGGGGGGCCAAAACAATGAGCAGTTCTTC.

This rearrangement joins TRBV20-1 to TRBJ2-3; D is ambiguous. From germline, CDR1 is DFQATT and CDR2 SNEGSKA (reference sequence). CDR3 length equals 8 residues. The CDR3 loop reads CRRDTQYF. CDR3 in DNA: TGCAGAAGAGATACGCAGTATTTT.

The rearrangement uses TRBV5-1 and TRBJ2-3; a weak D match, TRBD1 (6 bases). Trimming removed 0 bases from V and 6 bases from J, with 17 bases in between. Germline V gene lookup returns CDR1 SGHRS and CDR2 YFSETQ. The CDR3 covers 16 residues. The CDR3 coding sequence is TGCGCCAGCAGCTTGGGGTCCGGGACAATATCGGATACGCAGTATTTT. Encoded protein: CASSLGSGTISDTQYF.

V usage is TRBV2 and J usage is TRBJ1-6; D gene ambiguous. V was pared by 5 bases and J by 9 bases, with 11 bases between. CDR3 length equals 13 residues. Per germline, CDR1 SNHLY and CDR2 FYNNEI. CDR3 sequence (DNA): TGTGCCAGCAGTCCCGTAGAAGGTTCACCCCTCCACTTT. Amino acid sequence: CASSPVEGSPLHF.

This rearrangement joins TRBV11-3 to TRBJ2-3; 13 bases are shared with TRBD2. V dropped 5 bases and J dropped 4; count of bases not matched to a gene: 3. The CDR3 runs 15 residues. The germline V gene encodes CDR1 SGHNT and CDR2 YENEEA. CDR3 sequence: CASSAGLAGADTQYF. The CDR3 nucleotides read TGTGCCAGCAGCGCCGGACTAGCGGGGGCAGATACGCAGTATTTT.

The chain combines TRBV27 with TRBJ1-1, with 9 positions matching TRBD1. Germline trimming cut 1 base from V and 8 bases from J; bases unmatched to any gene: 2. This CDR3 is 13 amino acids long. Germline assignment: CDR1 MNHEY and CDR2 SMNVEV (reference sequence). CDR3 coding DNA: TGTGCCAGCAGTTTATGGGGGACAGGGGAAGCTTTCTTT. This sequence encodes CASSLWGTGEAFF.

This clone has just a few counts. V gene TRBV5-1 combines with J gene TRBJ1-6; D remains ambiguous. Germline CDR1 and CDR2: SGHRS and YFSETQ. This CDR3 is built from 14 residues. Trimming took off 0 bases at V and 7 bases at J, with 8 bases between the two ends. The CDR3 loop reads CASSLGRGNSPLHF. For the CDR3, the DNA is TGCGCCAGCAGCTTGGGACGGGGAAATTCACCCCTCCACTTT.

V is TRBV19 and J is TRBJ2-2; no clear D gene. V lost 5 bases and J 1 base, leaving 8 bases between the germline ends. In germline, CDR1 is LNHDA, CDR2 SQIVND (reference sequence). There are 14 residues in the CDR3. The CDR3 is CASSLRQNTGELFF. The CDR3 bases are TGTGCCAGTAGTCTTCGACAGAACACCGGGGAGCTGTTTTTT.

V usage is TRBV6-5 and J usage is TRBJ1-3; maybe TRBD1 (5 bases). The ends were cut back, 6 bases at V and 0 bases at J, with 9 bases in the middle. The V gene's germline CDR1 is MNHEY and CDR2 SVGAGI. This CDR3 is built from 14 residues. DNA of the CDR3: TGTGCCAGCAGACGACAGTACTCTGGAAACACCATATATTTT. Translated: CASRRQYSGNTIYF.

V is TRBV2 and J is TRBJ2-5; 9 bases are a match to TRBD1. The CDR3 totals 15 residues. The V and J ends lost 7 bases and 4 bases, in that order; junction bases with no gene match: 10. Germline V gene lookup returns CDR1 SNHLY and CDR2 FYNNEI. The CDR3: CASTRDRGYGETQYF. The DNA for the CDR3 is TGTGCCAGCACTAGAGACAGGGGGTATGGAGAGACCCAGTACTTC.

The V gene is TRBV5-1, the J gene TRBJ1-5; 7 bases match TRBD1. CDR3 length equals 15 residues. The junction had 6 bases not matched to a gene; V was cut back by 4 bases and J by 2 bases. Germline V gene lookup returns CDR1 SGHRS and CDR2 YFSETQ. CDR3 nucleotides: TGCGCCAGCAGCGAGGGGGCTAATGGCAATCAGCCCCAGCATTTT. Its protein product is CASSEGANGNQPQHF.

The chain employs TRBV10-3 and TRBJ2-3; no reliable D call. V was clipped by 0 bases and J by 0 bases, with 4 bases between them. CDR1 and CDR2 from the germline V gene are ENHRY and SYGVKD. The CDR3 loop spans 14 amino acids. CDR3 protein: CAISESGSTDTQYF. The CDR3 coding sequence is TGTGCCATCAGTGAGTCGGGCAGCACAGATACGCAGTATTTT.

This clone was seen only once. The DNA for the CDR3 is TGTGCCAGCAGCGCAGACTGGGGAGGGGATAATTCACCCCTCCACTTT. It is translated as CASSADWGGDNSPLHF. The rearrangement uses TRBV9 and TRBJ1-6, with D possibly TRBD1 on 5 matching bases. The CDR3 length is 16 residues. The V gene's germline CDR1 is SGDLS and CDR2 YYNGEE. The V and J ends lost 3 bases and 5 bases respectively, with 15 bases between them. The variable domain in full, completed from reference TRBV9 and TRBJ1-6, reads DSGVTQTPKHLITATGQRVTLRCSPRSGDLSVYWYQQSLDQGLQFLIQYYNGEERAKGNILERFSAQQFPDLHSELNLSSLELGDSALYFCASSADWGGDNSPLHFGNGTRLTVT.

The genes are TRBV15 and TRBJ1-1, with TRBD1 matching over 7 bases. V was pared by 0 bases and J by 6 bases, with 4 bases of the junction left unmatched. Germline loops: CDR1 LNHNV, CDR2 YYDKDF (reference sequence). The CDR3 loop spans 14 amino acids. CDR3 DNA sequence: TGTGCCACCAGCAGAGATCCGCAGGGGGCTGAAGCTTTCTTT. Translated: CATSRDPQGAEAFF.